This TCR beta chain was recorded in a study of T cell responses to AZD1222 COVID-19 vaccine (dated by TCRdb to the early 2020s). For context, the study as a whole: A total of 230 or so trial participants underwent TCR sequencing, of whom approximately 210 received two doses of AZD1222 and about 25 received two doses of the MenACWY control vaccine. Trial participants were enrolled by age into 18-55, 56-69 and 70-plus year subgroups, with around 150, 28 and 57 TCR-sequenced participants respectively. Results and caveats for the whole study, not just this receptor: In the small 56-69-year group, the increase in depth fell short of significance, most likely because of low power. Vaccine-associated CD4 TCRs spanned the whole spike protein, with dominant responses in regions 160-218 and 743-854. Participants were mostly white British, with more females than males. The authors suggested clonal diversity may have been underestimated. Reportedly, close to half of the unique spike-specific TCRs recognized epitopes lying outside the regions that are mutated in the B.1.351 and B.1.1.7 variants. Conclusions about previously exposed vaccinees are limited because only a handful of AZD1222 recipients were SARS-CoV-2 seropositive at baseline. Spike-specific TCR breadth and depth rose significantly after two AZD1222 doses compared with day 0 and with MenACWY recipients. Because no samples from the day 14 peak response were available, repertoires could be characterized only after the peak T cell response.

The CDR3 regions of human TCRbeta chains were analyzed by immunosequencing. On the study's bioinformatics: TCRs in the repertoires were compared against a reference library of SARS-CoV-2-specific TCRs that had been generated with the MIRA antigen-specificity platform. Breadth was defined as the fraction of unique TCRs that were SARS-CoV-2-associated. Depth was defined as the fraction of total T cells that were SARS-CoV-2-associated. Using the MIRA data, each spike-specific TCR was mapped to the spike region that the TCR reacts to and placed in a CD4 or CD8 class. Log10-transformed breadth and depth values were compared by one-way ANOVA with Sidak's multiple comparisons tests. TCRdb mirrors the immuneACCESS table, restricted to in-frame sequences. Some clones are absent from its copies; in checked studies, under half trace to an unresolved V gene, and the reason for the others is unknown. The V and J calls and the clone size are those of that table, but D and trimming were determined from the DNA. The sample table lists roughly 180,000 clones, around 94% of them with a count of one. The ten largest make up about 1.5% of the sample.

To note about this clone: Its antigen is currently not known. No clone much larger than this one lies a single base away; base qualities are absent.

Based on the germline V gene, the CDR1 and CDR2 sequences are MDHEN and SYDVKM. Inclusive of the bounding cysteine and phenylalanine, the CDR3 is 16 residues long. The retained sequence is limited to the CDR3, 48 bases, with the frame set at the first base. Relative to germline, V is 2 bases shorter and J is 4 bases shorter, with 15 bases between their ends. The label giving this sample's time point can be read as: about 28 days (+/-7) after the second vaccine dose. AZD1222 recipients given second doses at about 4 weeks or at about 12 weeks were pooled, since spike-specific TCR depth and breadth were not found to differ between the two schedules. Vaccinee samples came from UK trials COV001 and COV002, including a single-blind randomized controlled phase 2/3 trial of AZD1222 (ChAdOx1 nCoV-19) in healthy adults. Trial participant PBMC samples were collected at day 0 and day 28 after the second dose for TCRbeta chain sequencing.

The receptor comes from an adult who received the AZD1222 COVID-19 vaccine. The specimen was peripheral blood, collected 28 days after the second AZD1222 dose. This receptor chain uses TRBV28 and TRBJ1-3, with a tentative D gene TRBD1 over 5 matching bases. The nucleotides read TGTGCCAGCAGTTTACCCACCGGGGCCTACGGAAACACCATATATTTT. It translates to CASSLPTGAYGNTIYF.